This T cell receptor (beta chain) was profiled in a study of cytomegalovirus exposure and HLA in healthy donors. TCRdb's table, derived via immunoSEQ multiplex PCR, lists solely in-frame clones and lacks some. This sample has about 68,000 clones, with 95% to 97% found just once. Trimming shortened V by 1 base and J by 7 bases, and 7 bases separated the two germline ends. Germline loops: CDR1 MDHEN, CDR2 SYDVKM. The CDR3 spans 12 residues. The V and J genes are TRBV28 and TRBJ1-1; D remains unclear. The source material was PBMCs. The receptor was derived from a man in his late teens or twenties in good health and CMV-seronegative. The CDR3 DNA sequence: TGTGCCAGCAGTTTATCACGGTATGAAGCTTTCTTT. It codes for CASSLSRYEAFF.